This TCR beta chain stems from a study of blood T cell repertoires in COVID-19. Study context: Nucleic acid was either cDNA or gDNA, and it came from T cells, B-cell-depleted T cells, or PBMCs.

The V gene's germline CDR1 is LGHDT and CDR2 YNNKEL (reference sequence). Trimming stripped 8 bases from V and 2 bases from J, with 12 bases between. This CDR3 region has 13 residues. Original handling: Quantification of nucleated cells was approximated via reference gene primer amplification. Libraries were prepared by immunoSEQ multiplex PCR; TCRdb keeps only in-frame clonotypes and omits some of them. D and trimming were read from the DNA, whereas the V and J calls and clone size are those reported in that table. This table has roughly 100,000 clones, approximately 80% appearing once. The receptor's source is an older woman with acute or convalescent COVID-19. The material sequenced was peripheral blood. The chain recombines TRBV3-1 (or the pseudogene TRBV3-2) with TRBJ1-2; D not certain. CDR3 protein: CASGVTGNYGYTF. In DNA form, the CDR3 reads TGTGCCAGCGGTGTTACGGGGAACTATGGCTACACCTTC.